This TCR beta chain is drawn from a study of cytomegalovirus exposure and HLA in healthy donors. This CDR3 region has 13 residues. Unmatched junction bases numbered 8, after V lost 7 bases and J lost 6 bases. Per germline, CDR1 LNHDA and CDR2 SQIVND (reference sequence). The PCR employed 60 Vbeta primers together with 13 Jbeta primers. Produced via immunoSEQ multiplex PCR; TCRdb's table is partial and in-frame only. The sample has 55,000 to 75,000 clones, about 75% seen once. Sequenced input: PBMCs. This receptor was identified in a woman under 40 in good health and CMV-seropositive. This chain joins TRBV19 and TRBJ1-1; 7 positions match TRBD1. This CDR3 reads CASTPGQGAEAFF. For the CDR3, the DNA is TGTGCCAGTACCCCCGGGCAGGGGGCTGAAGCTTTCTTT. Complete variable domain (other parts from reference TRBV19 and TRBJ1-1): DGGITQSPKYLFRKEGQNVTLSCEQNLNHDAMYWYRQDPGQGLRLIYYSQIVNDFQKGDIAEGYSVSREKKESFPLTVTSAQKNPTAFYLCASTPGQGAEAFFGQGTRLTVV.